This T cell receptor (beta chain) was found in a study of blood T cell repertoires in COVID-19 (dated by TCRdb to about 2020). In the study overall: Samples from collaborators originated in the United States, Italy and Spain and spanned both the acute and convalescent phases of COVID-19. Sample metadata almost always included a de-identified subject ID, COVID-19 status, age in years and sex. The samples were drawn from two sources: the first 160 participants of the ongoing ImmuneRACE study, and approximately 1,300 subjects contributed by 6 global collaborators. The material from the prospective study consisted of cDNA or gDNA derived from T cells, B-cell-depleted T cells, or PBMCs. The dataset comprised deeply sampled blood TCRbeta repertoires from subjects exposed to, actively infected with, or recovered from COVID-19. Where available, HLA class I and class II types were taken from metadata supplied by the sample provider and were not determined by assay-based typing. The repertoires were released in a freely available public database meant as a resource for research on the immune response to SARS-CoV-2.

The CDR1 and CDR2 encoded by the germline V gene are MGHRA and YSYEKL. The germline V and J ends show losses of 6 bases and 2 bases respectively, and no gene match explains 6 bases of the junction. Reading from cysteine to phenylalanine, the CDR3 counts 15 amino acids. Only CDR3 DNA is held: 45 bases, read in frame from base 1. Whole blood was collected in K2EDTA tubes by collaborating institutions according to the institutions' own protocols. For TCRbeta analysis, collaborators shipped samples in one of three forms: frozen whole blood, isolated PBMCs, or DNA extracted from either of those sample types. TCRbeta CDR3 regions were amplified from genomic DNA by means of the immunoSEQ Assay, a bias-controlled multiplex PCR. As for the original processing: Nucleated cell counts per sample were estimated from amplification of reference gene primers within the assay. To quantify the absolute abundance of each unique TCRbeta CDR3 rearrangement, sequence reads were collapsed and filtered. For each sample, productive Simpson clonality was calculated as the square root of Simpson's diversity index across productive rearrangements. TCRdb re-hosts the immuneACCESS table, in-frame sequences only. Its copies lack some clones; in the studies checked, an unresolved V gene accounts for under half of them, and the cause for the rest is not known. The D gene and trimming were derived from the DNA, and the V and J assignments and clone size from that table. Here the sample has approximately 100,000 clones; roughly 91% occur a single time. About 19% of the sample rests with the top ten.

As to this clone: There is no known antigen for this receptor. No much larger clone is present one base from it, and per-base qualities are unavailable.

Study-level results and caveats: Clinical and demographic metadata were provided uncurated, with the amount varying by source and participant.

The sequencing input was peripheral blood. This receptor was identified in a human donor with acute or convalescent COVID-19. The donor label of this sample is uncertain. Recombination joined TRBV4-1 with TRBJ1-4; TRBD1 lines up with 7 middle nucleotides. The nucleotide sequence reads as follows: TGCGCCAGCAGAGCTAGGGACAGCACTAATGAAAAACTGTTTTTT. Its protein is CASRARDSTNEKLFF.